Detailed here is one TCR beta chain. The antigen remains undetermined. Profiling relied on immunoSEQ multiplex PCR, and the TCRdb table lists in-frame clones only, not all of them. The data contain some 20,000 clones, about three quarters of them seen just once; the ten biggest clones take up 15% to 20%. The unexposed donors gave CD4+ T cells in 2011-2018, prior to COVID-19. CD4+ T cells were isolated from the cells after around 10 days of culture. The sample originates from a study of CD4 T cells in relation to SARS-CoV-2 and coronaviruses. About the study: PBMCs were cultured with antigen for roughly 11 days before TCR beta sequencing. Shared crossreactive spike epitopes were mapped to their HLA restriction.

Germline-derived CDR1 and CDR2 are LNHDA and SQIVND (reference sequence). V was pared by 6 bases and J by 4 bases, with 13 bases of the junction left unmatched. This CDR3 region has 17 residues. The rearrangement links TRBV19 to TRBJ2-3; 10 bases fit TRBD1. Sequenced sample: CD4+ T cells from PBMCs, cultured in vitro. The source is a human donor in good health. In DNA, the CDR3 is TGTGCCAGTAGACGATACCTCCGGGACAGGGGAGCAGATACGCAGTATTTT. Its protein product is CASRRYLRDRGADTQYF.